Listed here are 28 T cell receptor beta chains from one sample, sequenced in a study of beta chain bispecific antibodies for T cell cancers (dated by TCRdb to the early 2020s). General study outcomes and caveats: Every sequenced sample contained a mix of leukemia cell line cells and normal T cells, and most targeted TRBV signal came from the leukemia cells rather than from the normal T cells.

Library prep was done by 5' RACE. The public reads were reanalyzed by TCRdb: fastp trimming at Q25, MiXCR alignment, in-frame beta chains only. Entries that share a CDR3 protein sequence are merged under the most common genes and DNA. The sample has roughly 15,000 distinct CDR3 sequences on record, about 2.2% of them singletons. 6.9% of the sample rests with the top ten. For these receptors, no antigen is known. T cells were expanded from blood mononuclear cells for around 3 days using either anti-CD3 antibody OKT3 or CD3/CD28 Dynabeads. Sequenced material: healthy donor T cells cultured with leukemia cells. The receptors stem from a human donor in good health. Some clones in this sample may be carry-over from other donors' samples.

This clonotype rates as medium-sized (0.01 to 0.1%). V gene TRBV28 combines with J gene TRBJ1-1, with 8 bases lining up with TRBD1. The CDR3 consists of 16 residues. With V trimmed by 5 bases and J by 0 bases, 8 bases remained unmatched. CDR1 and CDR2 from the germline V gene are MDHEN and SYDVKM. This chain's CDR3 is CASSPNWTGLNTEAFF. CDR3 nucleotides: TGTGCCAGCAGTCCGAATTGGACAGGGTTGAACACTGAAGCTTTCTTT. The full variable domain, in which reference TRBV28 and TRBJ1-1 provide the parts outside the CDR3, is DVKVTQSSRYLVKRTGEKVFLECVQDMDHENMFWYRQDPGLGLRLIYFSYDVKMKEKGDIPEGYSVSREKKERFSLILESASTNQTSMYLCASSPNWTGLNTEAFFGQGTRLTVV.

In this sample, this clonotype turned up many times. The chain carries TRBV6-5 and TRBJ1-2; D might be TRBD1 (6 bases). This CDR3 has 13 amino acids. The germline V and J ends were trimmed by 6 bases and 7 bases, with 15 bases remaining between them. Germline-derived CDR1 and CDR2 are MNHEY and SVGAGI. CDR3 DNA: TGTGCCAGCAGGGCAGGGGACTCGCGTGGCTACACCTTC. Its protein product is CASRAGDSRGYTF.

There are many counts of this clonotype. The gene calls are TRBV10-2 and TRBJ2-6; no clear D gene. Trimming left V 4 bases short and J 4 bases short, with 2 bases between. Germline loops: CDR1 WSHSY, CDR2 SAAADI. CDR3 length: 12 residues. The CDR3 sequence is CASSAGANVLTF. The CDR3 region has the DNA TGCGCCAGCAGTGCCGGGGCCAACGTCCTGACTTTC.

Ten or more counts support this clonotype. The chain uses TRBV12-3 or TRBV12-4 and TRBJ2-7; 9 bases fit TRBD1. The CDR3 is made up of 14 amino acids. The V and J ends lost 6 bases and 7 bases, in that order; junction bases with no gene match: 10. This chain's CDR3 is CASRTGTGLREQYF. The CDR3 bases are TGTGCCAGCAGAACCGGGACAGGGTTGCGTGAGCAGTACTTC.

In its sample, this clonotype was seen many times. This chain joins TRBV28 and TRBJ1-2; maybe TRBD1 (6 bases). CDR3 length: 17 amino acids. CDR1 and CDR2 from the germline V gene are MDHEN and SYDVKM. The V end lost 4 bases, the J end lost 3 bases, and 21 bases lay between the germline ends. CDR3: CASSSPLTGGGDYGYTF. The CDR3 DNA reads TGTGCCAGCAGTTCCCCGCTGACAGGTGGTGGGGACTATGGCTACACCTTC.

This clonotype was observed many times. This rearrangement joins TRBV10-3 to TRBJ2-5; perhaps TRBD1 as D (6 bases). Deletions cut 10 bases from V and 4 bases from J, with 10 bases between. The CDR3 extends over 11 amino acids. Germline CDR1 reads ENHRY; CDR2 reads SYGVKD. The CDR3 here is CATLGGETQYF. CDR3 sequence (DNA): TGTGCCACACTAGGGGGAGAGACCCAGTACTTC.

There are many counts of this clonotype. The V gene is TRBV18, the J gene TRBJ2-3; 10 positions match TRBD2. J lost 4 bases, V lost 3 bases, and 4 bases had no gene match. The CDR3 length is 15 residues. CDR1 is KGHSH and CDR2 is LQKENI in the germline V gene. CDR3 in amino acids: CASSPLAGEADTQYF. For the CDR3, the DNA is TGTGCCAGCTCACCCCTAGCGGGGGAAGCAGATACGCAGTATTTT.

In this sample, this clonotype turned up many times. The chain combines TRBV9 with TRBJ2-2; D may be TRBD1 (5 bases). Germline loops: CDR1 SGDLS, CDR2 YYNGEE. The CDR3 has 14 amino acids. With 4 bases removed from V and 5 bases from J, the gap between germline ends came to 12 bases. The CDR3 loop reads CASSPDRNTGELFF. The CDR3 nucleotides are TGTGCCAGCAGCCCTGACAGAAATACCGGGGAGCTGTTTTTT.

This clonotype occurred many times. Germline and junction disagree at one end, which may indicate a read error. The CDR3 coding sequence is TGCGCCAGCAGCTTGGACAGAACCTACGAGCAGTACTTC. Translated: CASSLDRTYEQYF. The V and J genes are TRBV7-9 and TRBJ2-7; D is possibly TRBD1 (6 bases). The CDR3 loop spans 13 amino acids. CDR1 and CDR2 from the germline V gene are SEHNR and FQNEAQ (reference sequence).

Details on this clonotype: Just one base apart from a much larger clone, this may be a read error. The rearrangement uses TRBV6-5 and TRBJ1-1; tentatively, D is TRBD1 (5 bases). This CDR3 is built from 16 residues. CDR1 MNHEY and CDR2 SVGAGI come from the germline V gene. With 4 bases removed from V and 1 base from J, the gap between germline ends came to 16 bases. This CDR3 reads CASSLSIYGANTEAFF. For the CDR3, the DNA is TGTGCCAGCAGTTTATCCATATACGGGGCGAACACTGAAGCTTTCTTT.

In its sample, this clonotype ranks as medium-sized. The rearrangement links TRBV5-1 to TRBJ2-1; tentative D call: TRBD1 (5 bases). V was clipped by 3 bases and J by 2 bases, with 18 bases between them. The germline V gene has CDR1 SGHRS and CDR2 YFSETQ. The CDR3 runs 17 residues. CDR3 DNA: TGCGCCAGCAGCTCACACTCCGACAGTGCAACCTACAATGAGCAGTTCTTC. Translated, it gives CASSSHSDSATYNEQFF. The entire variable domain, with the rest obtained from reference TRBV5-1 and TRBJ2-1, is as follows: KAGVTQTPRYLIKTRGQQVTLSCSPISGHRSVSWYQQTPGQGLQFLFEYFSETQRNKGNFPGRFSGRQFSNSRSEMNVSTLELGDSALYLCASSSHSDSATYNEQFFGPGTRLTVL.

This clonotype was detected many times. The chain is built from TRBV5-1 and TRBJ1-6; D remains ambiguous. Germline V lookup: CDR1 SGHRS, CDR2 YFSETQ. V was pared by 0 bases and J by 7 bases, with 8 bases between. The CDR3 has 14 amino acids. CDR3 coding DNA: TGCGCCAGCAGCTTGGACAGAATCAATTCACCCCTCCACTTT. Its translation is CASSLDRINSPLHF.

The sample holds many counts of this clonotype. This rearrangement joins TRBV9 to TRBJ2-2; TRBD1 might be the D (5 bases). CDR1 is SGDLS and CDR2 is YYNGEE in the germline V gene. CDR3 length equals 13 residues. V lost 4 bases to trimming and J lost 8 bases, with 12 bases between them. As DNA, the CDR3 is TGTGCCAGCAGCCAGGCAGGGCATGGGGAGCTGTTTTTT. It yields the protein CASSQAGHGELFF.

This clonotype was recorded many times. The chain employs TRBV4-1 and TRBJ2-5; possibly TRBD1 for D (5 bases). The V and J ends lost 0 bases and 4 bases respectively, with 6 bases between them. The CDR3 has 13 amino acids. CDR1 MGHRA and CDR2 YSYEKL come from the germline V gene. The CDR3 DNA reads TGCGCCAGCAGCCAAGAAAGGGGAGAGACCCAGTACTTC. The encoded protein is CASSQERGETQYF.

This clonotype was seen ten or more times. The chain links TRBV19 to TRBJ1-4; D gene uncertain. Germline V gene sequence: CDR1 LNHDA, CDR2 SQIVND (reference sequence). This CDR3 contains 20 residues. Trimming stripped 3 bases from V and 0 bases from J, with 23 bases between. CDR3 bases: TGTGCCAGTAGTATCTCGCGGCCGCTTGGGCAGGTGGCAACTAATGAAAAACTGTTTTTT. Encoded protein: CASSISRPLGQVATNEKLFF.

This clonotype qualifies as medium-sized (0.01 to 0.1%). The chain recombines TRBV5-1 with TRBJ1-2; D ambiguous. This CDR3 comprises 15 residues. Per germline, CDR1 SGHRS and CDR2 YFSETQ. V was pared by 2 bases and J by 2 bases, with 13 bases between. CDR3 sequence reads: CASSLPADGNYGYTF. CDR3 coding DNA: TGCGCCAGCAGCTTACCGGCCGACGGAAACTATGGCTACACCTTC. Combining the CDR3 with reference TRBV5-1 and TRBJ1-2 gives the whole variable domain KAGVTQTPRYLIKTRGQQVTLSCSPISGHRSVSWYQQTPGQGLQFLFEYFSETQRNKGNFPGRFSGRQFSNSRSEMNVSTLELGDSALYLCASSLPADGNYGYTFGSGTRLTVV.

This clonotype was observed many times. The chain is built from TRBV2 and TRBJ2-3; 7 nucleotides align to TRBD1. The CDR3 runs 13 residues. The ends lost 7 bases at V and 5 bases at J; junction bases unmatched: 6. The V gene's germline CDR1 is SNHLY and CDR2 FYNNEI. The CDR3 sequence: CASTRGRGDTQYF. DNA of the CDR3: TGTGCCAGCACGAGGGGGCGAGGAGATACGCAGTATTTT. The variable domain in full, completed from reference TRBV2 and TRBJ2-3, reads EPEVTQTPSHQVTQMGQEVILRCVPISNHLYFYWYRQILGQKVEFLVSFYNNEISEKSEIFDDQFSVERPDGSNFTLKIRSTKLEDSAMYFCASTRGRGDTQYFGPGTRLTVL.

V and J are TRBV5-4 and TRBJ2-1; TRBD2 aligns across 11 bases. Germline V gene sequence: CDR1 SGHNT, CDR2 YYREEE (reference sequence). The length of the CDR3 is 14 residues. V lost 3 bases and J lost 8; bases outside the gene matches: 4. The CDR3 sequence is CASSSGTSGYEQFF. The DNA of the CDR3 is TGTGCCAGCAGCTCCGGGACTAGCGGCTATGAGCAGTTCTTC.

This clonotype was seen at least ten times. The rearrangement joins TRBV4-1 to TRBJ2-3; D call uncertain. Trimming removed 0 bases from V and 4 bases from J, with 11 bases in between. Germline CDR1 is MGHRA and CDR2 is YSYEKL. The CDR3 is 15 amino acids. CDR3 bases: TGCGCCAGCAGCCAAGAATATATTGGATCAGATACGCAGTATTTT. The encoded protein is CASSQEYIGSDTQYF.

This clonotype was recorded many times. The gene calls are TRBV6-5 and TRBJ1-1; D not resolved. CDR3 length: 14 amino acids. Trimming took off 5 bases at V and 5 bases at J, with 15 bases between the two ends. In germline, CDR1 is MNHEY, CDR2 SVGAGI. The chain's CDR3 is CASSMTQIGTEAFF. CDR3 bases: TGTGCCAGCAGTATGACCCAGATTGGGACTGAAGCTTTCTTT.

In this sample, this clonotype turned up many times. In DNA form, the CDR3 reads TGTGCCACCTCAAGGACAGGGGGTAGCAATCAGCCCCAGCATTTT. As protein: CATSRTGGSNQPQHF. This chain joins TRBV15 and TRBJ1-5; TRBD1 agrees at 10 bases. Germline-derived CDR1 and CDR2 are LNHNV and YYDKDF (reference sequence). Trimming removed 8 bases from V and 0 bases from J; junction bases left unmatched: 4. CDR3 length: 15 residues.

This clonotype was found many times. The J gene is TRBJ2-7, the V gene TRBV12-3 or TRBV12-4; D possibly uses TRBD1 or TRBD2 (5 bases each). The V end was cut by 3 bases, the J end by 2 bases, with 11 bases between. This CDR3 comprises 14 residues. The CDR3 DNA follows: TGTGCCAGCAGTTTGGGGACCAGCACCTACGAGCAGTACTTC. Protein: CASSLGTSTYEQYF.

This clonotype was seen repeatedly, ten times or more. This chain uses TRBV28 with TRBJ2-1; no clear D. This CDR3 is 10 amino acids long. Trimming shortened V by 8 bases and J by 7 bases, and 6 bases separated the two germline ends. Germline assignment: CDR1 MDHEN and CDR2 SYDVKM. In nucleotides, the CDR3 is TGTGCCAGCTCGTCGAATGAGCAGTTCTTC. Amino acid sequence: CASSSNEQFF. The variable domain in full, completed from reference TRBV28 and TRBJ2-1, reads DVKVTQSSRYLVKRTGEKVFLECVQDMDHENMFWYRQDPGLGLRLIYFSYDVKMKEKGDIPEGYSVSREKKERFSLILESASTNQTSMYLCASSSNEQFFGPGTRLTVL.

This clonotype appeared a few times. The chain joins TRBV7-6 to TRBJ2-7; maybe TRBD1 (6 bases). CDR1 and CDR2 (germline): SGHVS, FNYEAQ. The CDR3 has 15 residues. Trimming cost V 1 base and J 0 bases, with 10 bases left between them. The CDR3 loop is CASSLGAGASYEQYF. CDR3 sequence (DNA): TGTGCCAGCAGCTTAGGAGCAGGGGCCTCCTACGAGCAGTACTTC.

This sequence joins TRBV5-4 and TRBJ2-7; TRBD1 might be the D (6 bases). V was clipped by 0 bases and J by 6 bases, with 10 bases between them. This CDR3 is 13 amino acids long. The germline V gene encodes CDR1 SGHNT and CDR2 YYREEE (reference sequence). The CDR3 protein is CASSLVAGAEQYF. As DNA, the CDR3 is TGTGCCAGCAGCTTGGTAGCAGGGGCCGAGCAGTACTTC.

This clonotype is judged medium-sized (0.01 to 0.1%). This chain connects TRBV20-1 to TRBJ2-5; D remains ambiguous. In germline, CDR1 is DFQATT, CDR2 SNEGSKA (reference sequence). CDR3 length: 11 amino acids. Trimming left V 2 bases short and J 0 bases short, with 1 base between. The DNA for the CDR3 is TGCAGTGCTAGACACCAAGAGACCCAGTACTTC. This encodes CSARHQETQYF.

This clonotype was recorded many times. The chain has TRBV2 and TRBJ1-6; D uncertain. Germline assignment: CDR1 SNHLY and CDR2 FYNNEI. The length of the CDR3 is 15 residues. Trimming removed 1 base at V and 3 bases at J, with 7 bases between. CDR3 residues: CASSEEGNYNSPLHF. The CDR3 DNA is TGTGCCAGCAGTGAAGAAGGGAACTATAATTCACCCCTCCACTTT.

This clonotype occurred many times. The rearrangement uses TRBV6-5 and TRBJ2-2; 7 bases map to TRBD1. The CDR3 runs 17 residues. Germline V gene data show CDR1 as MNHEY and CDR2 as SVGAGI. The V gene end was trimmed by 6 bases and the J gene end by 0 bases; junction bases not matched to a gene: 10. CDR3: CASSIHLGQANTGELFF. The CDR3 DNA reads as TGTGCCAGCAGCATTCACCTTGGACAGGCGAACACCGGGGAGCTGTTTTTT.